Described below is a single T cell receptor (beta chain) sequence and its context. These data originate in a study of blood T cell repertoires in COVID-19. As for the study in general: T cells, B-cell-depleted T cells, or PBMCs provided the cDNA or gDNA that served as material.

Source study methods: Counts of nucleated cells, estimated from reference gene primer amplification, were obtained. TCRdb's table, derived via immunoSEQ multiplex PCR, lists solely in-frame clones and lacks some. Clone size and V and J calls were adopted from that table, with D and trimming inferred from the DNA. Of some 200,000 clones listed, 80% to 90% are singletons. The sequence came from a middle-aged man who had recovered from COVID-19. Sequencing input: PBMCs or T cells enriched from blood (not recorded which).

The CDR3 reads CASSEVSALADTQYF. The CDR3, as DNA: TGTGCCAGCAGTGAAGTTAGCGCCCTAGCAGATACGCAGTATTTT. V is TRBV6-1 and J is TRBJ2-3; possibly TRBD2 for D (5 bases). The CDR3 extends over 15 amino acids. Germline CDR1 MNHNS, CDR2 SASEGT. The V gene lost 1 base and the J gene lost 4 bases, with 12 bases spanning the gap.